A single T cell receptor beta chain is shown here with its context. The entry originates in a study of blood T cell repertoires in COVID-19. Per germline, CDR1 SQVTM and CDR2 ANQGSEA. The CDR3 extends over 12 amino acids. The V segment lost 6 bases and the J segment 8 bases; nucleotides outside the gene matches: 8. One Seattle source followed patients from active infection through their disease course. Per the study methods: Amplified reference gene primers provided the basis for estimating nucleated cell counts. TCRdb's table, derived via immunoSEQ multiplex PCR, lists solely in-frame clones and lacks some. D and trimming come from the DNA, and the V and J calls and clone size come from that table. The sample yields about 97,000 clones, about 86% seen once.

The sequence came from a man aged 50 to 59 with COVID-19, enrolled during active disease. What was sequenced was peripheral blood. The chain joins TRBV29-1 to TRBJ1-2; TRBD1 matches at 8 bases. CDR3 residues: CSVRRDRWGYTF. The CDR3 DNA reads TGCAGCGTCCGTCGGGACAGGTGGGGCTACACCTTC.